Reported below is one TCR beta chain. The record originates from a study of blood T cell repertoires in COVID-19. Study summary: Sample material is recorded as cDNA or gDNA derived from T cells, B-cell-depleted T cells, or PBMCs.

The CDR3 spans 12 residues. Germline loops: CDR1 MNHEY, CDR2 SVGAGI. Trimming stripped 8 bases from V and 15 bases from J, with 20 bases between. Produced via immunoSEQ multiplex PCR; TCRdb's table is partial and in-frame only. The top ten hold about 4% of the sample, which has 95,000 to 150,000 clones, 79% seen once. The specimen was peripheral blood. The receptor was derived from a woman of 80 years or more with acute or convalescent COVID-19. This chain links TRBV6-5 with TRBJ2-1; maybe TRBD2 (5 bases). The CDR3 is CASGPQTSTAFF. For the CDR3, the DNA is TGTGCCAGCGGACCTCAAACTAGTACCGCGTTCTTC.